This T cell receptor (beta chain) was profiled in a study of blood T cell repertoires in COVID-19. On the study more broadly: COVID-19 samples collected from the United States, Italy and Spain covered acute and convalescent phases. In each case, the material was cDNA or gDNA derived from T cells, B-cell-depleted T cells, or PBMCs.

Germline V gene sequence: CDR1 SGHVS, CDR2 FQNEAQ. The V segment lost 4 bases and the J segment 2 bases; nucleotides outside the gene matches: 3. This CDR3 region has 14 residues. This clone was observed a single time. The authors' processing: Reference gene primer amplification in the assay estimated nucleated cell counts. Some clones are missing from TCRdb's copy, which holds only in-frame ones; the method was immunoSEQ multiplex PCR. The V and J calls and clone size come from that table; D and trimming were worked out from the DNA. The table shows about 40,000 clones, with about nine tenths occurring only once.

The chain joins TRBV7-8 to TRBJ2-3; TRBD2 agrees at 7 bases. The sample comprised peripheral blood. The origin of this receptor is a man between 60 and 70 years old with acute or convalescent COVID-19. This chain's CDR3 is CASSWTSNTDTQYF. The CDR3 DNA reads TGTGCCAGCAGCTGGACTAGTAACACAGATACGCAGTATTTT.